Listed below are T cell receptor beta chains from one sample, sequenced in a study of blood T cell repertoires in COVID-19. Repertoires were generated with immunoSEQ multiplex PCR, while TCRdb's copy carries only in-frame clones and drops some. The sample comprises nearly 30,000 clones, roughly 90% of which are singletons, and 7% to 10% rests with the top ten. The sequenced sample consisted of peripheral blood. The receptors originated from an older man with active or convalescent COVID-19. Each CDR3 is given with its conserved first and last residue. The order of the fields is V gene, clone size, J gene, CDR3 length, D gene, CDR3 protein, CDR3 DNA. D genes are given only for firm matches. The size of a clone is reported for some rows only, either as once, few or many, or as a class for expanded clones.

TRBV19	NA	TRBJ2-1	15	TRBD2	CASSMVSGSRDEQFF	TGTGCCAGTAGTATGGTAAGCGGGAGTCGCGATGAGCAGTTCTTC
TRBV5-1	NA	TRBJ2-2	14	TRBD2	CASSFGGGTGELFF	TGCGCCAGCAGCTTTGGCGGGGGTACCGGGGAGCTGTTTTTT
TRBV7-6	NA	TRBJ1-4	17	TRBD1	CASSLWGTGSTNEKLFF	TGTGCCAGCAGCTTATGGGGGACAGGGTCAACTAATGAAAAACTGTTTTTT
TRBV3-1/TRBV3-2	NA	TRBJ2-4	17	TRBD2	CASSQGGIAGGRNIQYF	TGTGCCAGCAGCCAAGGCGGGATAGCGGGAGGAAGAAACATTCAGTACTTC
TRBV4-1	NA	TRBJ2-1	13	TRBD1	CASSPTKGGHGVF	TGCGCCAGCAGCCCAACGAAAGGGGGCCACGGGGTCTTC
TRBV5-1	once	TRBJ1-5	13	NA	CASSSSYNQPQHF	TGCGCCAGCAGCTCTAGTTACAATCAGCCCCAGCATTTT
TRBV5-1	once	TRBJ2-3	15	NA	CASSLEQGSTDTQYF	TGCGCCAGCAGCTTGGAGCAGGGGAGTACAGATACGCAGTATTTT
TRBV7-2	NA	TRBJ1-6	14	TRBD1	CASSLGQGDSPLHF	TGTGCCAGCAGCCTCGGACAGGGCGACTCACCCCTCCACTTT
TRBV6-1	NA	TRBJ1-6	14	NA	CASSELEGYSPLHF	TGTGCCAGCAGTGAATTAGAGGGATATTCACCCCTCCACTTT
TRBV15	NA	TRBJ1-4	16	NA	CATSRDRGATNEKLFF	TGTGCCACCAGCAGAGATCGGGGGGCAACTAATGAAAAACTGTTTTTT
TRBV3-1/TRBV3-2	NA	TRBJ1-2	15	NA	CASSQDIADSDGYTF	TGTGCCAGCAGCCAAGATATCGCGGACAGCGATGGCTACACCTTC
TRBV5-1	NA	TRBJ2-1	16	TRBD2	CASSQIAGGSYNEQFF	TGCGCCAGCAGCCAGATAGCGGGAGGGTCCTACAATGAGCAGTTCTTC
TRBV2	NA	TRBJ1-2	14	NA	CASTGAGANYGYTF	TGTGCCAGCACGGGGGCGGGAGCTAACTATGGCTACACCTTC
TRBV6-5	NA	TRBJ1-3	15	NA	CASSFGQTFGNTIYF	TGTGCCAGCAGTTTCGGACAGACCTTCGGAAACACCATATATTTT
TRBV7-9	once	TRBJ1-6	16	NA	CASSYGGGGNNSPLHF	TGTGCCAGCAGCTATGGGGGAGGGGGTAATAATTCACCCCTCCACTTT
TRBV11-3	few	TRBJ2-2	13	NA	CASAGTTTGELFF	TGTGCCAGCGCCGGGACAACCACCGGGGAGCTGTTTTTT
TRBV7-8	NA	TRBJ1-6	15	TRBD1	CASSQQWTGLSPLHF	TGTGCCAGCAGCCAGCAGTGGACAGGGTTGTCACCCCTCCACTTT
TRBV15	NA	TRBJ2-3	13	NA	CATSRSPTDTQYF	TGTGCCACCAGCAGATCTCCCACAGATACGCAGTATTTT
TRBV11-2	once	TRBJ2-1	17	NA	CASSLEGGLFLYNEQFF	TGTGCCAGCAGCTTAGAGGGGGGACTTTTCCTCTACAATGAGCAGTTCTTC
TRBV6-5	once	TRBJ1-1	13	NA	CASSYSADTEAFF	TGTGCCAGCAGTTACTCGGCGGACACTGAAGCTTTCTTT
TRBV19	once	TRBJ2-2	15	TRBD1	CASSTDRAGTGELFF	TGTGCCAGTAGTACCGACAGGGCGGGCACCGGGGAGCTGTTTTTT
TRBV18	NA	TRBJ2-7	12	NA	CASSPQPYEQYF	TGTGCCAGCTCACCACAGCCCTACGAGCAGTACTTC
TRBV10-3	once	TRBJ1-6	14	TRBD1	CAIRPGQGLSPLHF	TGTGCCATCCGGCCGGGACAGGGTTTGTCACCCCTCCACTTT
TRBV7-9	NA	TRBJ2-5	11	TRBD2	CAATSAETQYF	TGTGCCGCGACTAGCGCGGAGACCCAGTACTTC
TRBV28	NA	TRBJ2-2	17	TRBD2	CASSVGLAGTNTGELFF	TGTGCCAGCAGTGTAGGACTAGCGGGGACGAACACCGGGGAGCTGTTTTTT
TRBV12-5	NA	TRBJ1-1	12	NA	CASVTDRAEAFF	TGTGCTAGTGTCACGGACAGAGCTGAAGCTTTCTTT
TRBV4-1	once	TRBJ1-3	14	NA	CASSPDPSGNTIYF	TGCGCCAGCAGCCCAGACCCTTCTGGAAACACCATATATTTT
TRBV25-1	NA	TRBJ1-1	14	TRBD1	CASSLPGQLTETFF	TGTGCCAGCAGCTTACCGGGACAGCTTACCGAGACTTTCTTT
TRBV2	NA	TRBJ1-1	14	NA	CASSGRQVNTEAFF	TGTGCCAGCAGTGGTAGACAGGTGAACACTGAAGCTTTCTTT
TRBV4-3	NA	TRBJ1-6	14	NA	CASSQVGEGSPLHF	TGCGCCAGCAGCCAAGTAGGGGAAGGATCACCCCTCCACTTT
TRBV7-9	few	TRBJ1-2	14	NA	CASSQTAGLYGYTF	TGTGCCAGCAGCCAGACCGCGGGATTATATGGCTACACCTTC
TRBV5-1	NA	TRBJ1-1	15	TRBD1	CASSPGGQVGTEAFF	TGCGCCAGCAGCCCAGGAGGACAGGTCGGCACTGAAGCTTTCTTT
TRBV19	NA	TRBJ2-4	11	NA	CASRSDSIQYF	TGTGCCAGTAGATCCGATAGCATTCAGTACTTC
TRBV30	NA	TRBJ1-1	13	NA	CAWRSTGNTEAFF	TGTGCCTGGAGATCTACAGGGAACACTGAAGCTTTCTTT
TRBV6-6	NA	TRBJ1-2	13	NA	CASRSETGYGYTF	TGTGCCAGTCGGTCGGAGACGGGCTATGGCTACACCTTC
TRBV2	NA	TRBJ1-6	13	TRBD1	CASRGTGDSPLHF	TGTGCCAGCAGGGGGACAGGGGATTCACCCCTCCACTTT
TRBV7-9	NA	TRBJ1-4	11	NA	CASEGSEKLFF	TGTGCCTCGGAAGGGAGTGAAAAACTGTTTTTT
TRBV24-1	NA	TRBJ1-2	14	NA	CATSDPGREDGYTF	TGTGCCACCAGTGACCCGGGGAGGGAGGACGGCTACACCTTC
TRBV5-6	NA	TRBJ1-2	17	NA	CASSPAGREVVSYGYTF	TGTGCCAGCAGCCCCGCGGGCCGCGAGGTGGTTAGCTATGGCTACACCTTC
TRBV15	NA	TRBJ2-3	16	TRBD1	CATSRGQQGATDTQYF	TGTGCCACCAGCAGAGGGCAACAGGGGGCCACAGATACGCAGTATTTT
TRBV7-9	NA	TRBJ2-3	13	NA	CASQGGGADTQYF	TGTGCCAGCCAAGGAGGGGGGGCAGATACGCAGTATTTT
TRBV2	NA	TRBJ2-2	14	NA	CASSEGLSLGELFF	TGTGCCAGCAGTGAAGGCCTCTCCCTAGGGGAGCTGTTTTTT
TRBV7-8	NA	TRBJ1-2	13	TRBD1	CASSRDSLYGYTF	TGTGCCAGCAGCCGGGACAGCCTTTATGGCTACACCTTC
TRBV6-6	once	TRBJ1-6	12	TRBD1	CASSYSTGQTHF	TGTGCCAGCAGTTACAGCACGGGACAGACACACTTT
TRBV3-1/TRBV3-2	NA	TRBJ2-1	16	NA	CASSQPGQLIYNEQFF	TGTGCCAGCAGCCAACCCGGACAGTTAATATACAATGAGCAGTTCTTC
TRBV9	NA	TRBJ1-5	14	NA	CASSAGWEAQPQHF	TGTGCCAGCAGCGCTGGTTGGGAGGCCCAGCCCCAGCATTTT
TRBV4-2	NA	TRBJ1-4	17	TRBD1	CASSQDRQGTPNEKLFF	TGTGCCAGCAGCCAAGATAGACAGGGGACGCCTAATGAAAAACTGTTTTTT